A single sample gave rise to the 30 T cell receptor beta chains below, sequenced in a study. TCRdb reprocessed the 5' RACE reads via MiXCR and lists one record per CDR3 protein. The sample yields roughly 45,000 distinct CDR3 sequences, roughly 20% seen once. Treg sorting used a CD4+CD25+CD127-/low gate. The sequenced sample was Tregs sorted from a lymph node. All receptors derive from a female donor with breast cancer.

J is TRBJ1-1 and V is TRBV28, with 7 bases fitting TRBD1. J lost 6 bases, V lost 5 bases, and 15 bases had no gene match. Germline assignment: CDR1 MDHEN and CDR2 SYDVKM. This CDR3 has 16 residues. The CDR3 reads CASSVETGKGSAEAFF. The CDR3 nucleotides are TGTGCCAGCAGTGTAGAGACAGGGAAGGGAAGCGCTGAAGCTTTCTTT.

This clonotype was picked up a small number of times. This chain uses TRBV7-3 with TRBJ2-2; no clear D. CDR3 length: 12 residues. Germline assignment: CDR1 SGHTA and CDR2 FQGTGA. The V end was cut by 6 bases, the J end by 6 bases, with 8 bases between. The CDR3 here is CASRQVAGELFF. The CDR3 nucleotides read TGTGCCAGCAGACAAGTGGCCGGGGAGCTGTTTTTT.

In its sample, this clonotype was seen a few times. The CDR3 spells CASGRDGVYEQYF. For the CDR3, the DNA is TGTGCCAGCGGCCGGGACGGAGTCTACGAGCAGTACTTC. The chain couples TRBV27 to TRBJ2-7; perhaps D is TRBD1 or TRBD2 (5 bases each). This CDR3 contains 13 residues. Germline V gene data show CDR1 as MNHEY and CDR2 as SMNVEV (reference sequence). Trimming cost V 8 bases and J 3 bases, with 14 bases left between them.

This clonotype was picked up a small number of times. V usage is TRBV6-6 and J usage is TRBJ1-2; a possible D gene is TRBD1 (6 bases). CDR3 length: 16 amino acids. Germline CDR1 is MNHNY and CDR2 is SVGAGI (reference sequence). The V end was cut by 5 bases, the J end by 2 bases, with 18 bases between. The CDR3 sequence is CASSLDRRGPNYGYTF. Here the CDR3 DNA reads TGTGCCAGCAGTCTCGACAGGAGGGGTCCCAACTATGGCTACACCTTC.

There are many counts of this clonotype. This chain joins TRBV7-3 and TRBJ2-1, with 14 positions matching TRBD2. Per the germline V gene, CDR1 is SGHTA and CDR2 is FQGTGA. Unmatched junction bases numbered 0, after V lost 3 bases and J lost 8 bases. CDR3 length: 14 amino acids. Here the CDR3 DNA reads TGTGCCAGCAGCTTGGGACTAGCGGGAGATGAGCAGTTCTTC. Protein: CASSLGLAGDEQFF. The full variable domain, completed using reference TRBV7-3 and TRBJ2-1, is GAGVSQTPSNKVTEKGKYVELRCDPISGHTALYWYRQSLGQGPEFLIYFQGTGAADDSGLPNDRFFAVRPEGSVSTLKIQRTERGDSAVYLCASSLGLAGDEQFFGPGTRLTVL.

In this sample, this clonotype turned up many times. The V and J genes are TRBV24-1 and TRBJ2-1; 9 positions agree with TRBD2. Germline V gives CDR1 KGHDR, CDR2 SFDVKD. The CDR3 runs 15 residues. Losses at the gene ends were 5 bases for V and 8 bases for J; bases not matched to a gene: 9. The CDR3 sequence is CATSGGTSSSDEQFF. The CDR3, as DNA: TGTGCCACCAGTGGCGGGACTAGCTCGTCGGATGAGCAGTTCTTC.

DNA for the CDR3: TGTGCCAGCAGCCAGACAGGGGAGTTCTACGAGCAGTACTTC. The encoded protein is CASSQTGEFYEQYF. The genes are TRBV6-1 and TRBJ2-7, with TRBD1 identical over 8 bases. Germline CDR1 and CDR2: MNHNS and SASEGT. J gave up 3 bases and V 6 bases, and 7 bases lay outside the gene matches. The CDR3 is 14 amino acids.

There are many counts of this clonotype. The gene calls are TRBV5-1 and TRBJ1-4, with D hard to call. The V gene's germline CDR1 is SGHRS and CDR2 YFSETQ. The CDR3 sequence is 13 residues long. The V and J ends lost 2 bases and 2 bases respectively, with 4 bases between them. CDR3 sequence: CASSFNTNEKLFF. CDR3 DNA: TGCGCCAGCAGCTTCAATACTAATGAAAAACTGTTTTTT.

This clonotype was seen just once. One end of the junction does not line up with germline, which may come from a read error. The chain recombines TRBV7-8 with TRBJ1-5; D perhaps matches TRBD1 (5 bases). The germline CDR1 and CDR2 sequences are SGHVS and FQNEAQ. This CDR3 spans 14 amino acids. CDR3 sequence: CASNLARGTQPQHF. Here the CDR3 DNA reads TGTGCCAGCAACTTAGCGCGGGGGACTCAGCCCCAGCATTTT.

This clonotype was detected ten times or more. J is TRBJ1-3 and V is TRBV20-1; 11 bases fit TRBD1. Unmatched junction bases numbered 5, after V lost 6 bases and J lost 4 bases. Germline V lookup: CDR1 DFQATT, CDR2 SNEGSKA (reference sequence). The CDR3 contains 14 residues. The CDR3 loop reads CSAVGQGAGNTIYF. The DNA of the CDR3 is TGCAGTGCAGTTGGACAGGGGGCGGGAAACACCATATATTTT.

J is TRBJ2-7 and V is TRBV20-1; D possibly corresponds to TRBD2 (6 bases). The CDR3 consists of 17 residues. CDR1 is DFQATT and CDR2 is SNEGSKA in the germline V gene (reference sequence). V dropped 4 bases and J dropped 3 bases, with 25 bases sitting between them. CDR3 residues: CSATGVTRLGPIYEQYF. Written as DNA, the CDR3 is TGCAGTGCTACGGGAGTCACGCGGCTAGGGCCCATCTACGAGCAGTACTTC.

This clonotype has only a few counts. The chain has TRBV6-5 and TRBJ2-7; no reliable D call. Germline-derived CDR1 and CDR2 are MNHEY and SVGAGI. The V end was cut by 4 bases, the J end by 4 bases, with 8 bases between. The CDR3 contains 12 residues. CDR3 in amino acids: CASSSNSYEQYF. CDR3 nucleotide sequence: TGTGCCAGCAGTTCAAATTCTTACGAGCAGTACTTC.

The sample holds a few counts of this clonotype. No conserved phenylalanine or tryptophan is present at the end of the CDR3, so a read error is the likely explanation. This chain uses TRBV6-6 with TRBJ1-6; D is ambiguous. Germline V gives CDR1 MNHNY, CDR2 SVGAGI (reference sequence). The CDR3 has 12 residues. V lost 11 bases and J lost 0, with 5 bases in between. CDR3 amino acids: CAAGSYNSPLHY. CDR3 nucleotide sequence: TGTGCCGCCGGCTCCTATAATTCACCCCTCCACTAT.

This clonotype was seen a few times. The chain is built from TRBV28 and TRBJ2-5; 7 bases fit TRBD1. Losses at the gene ends were 6 bases for V and 5 bases for J; bases not matched to a gene: 12. The CDR3 spans 15 residues. Germline CDR1 and CDR2: MDHEN and SYDVKM. The CDR3: CASRPQGFMGETQYF. The CDR3 coding sequence is TGTGCCAGCAGACCACAGGGGTTCATGGGGGAGACCCAGTACTTC. Variable domain in full (rest from reference TRBV28 and TRBJ2-5): DVKVTQSSRYLVKRTGEKVFLECVQDMDHENMFWYRQDPGLGLRLIYFSYDVKMKEKGDIPEGYSVSREKKERFSLILESASTNQTSMYLCASRPQGFMGETQYFGPGTRLLVL.

The chain uses TRBV5-1 and TRBJ2-5, with 15 bases that match TRBD2. The length of the CDR3 is 17 residues. V dropped 4 bases and J dropped 4; count of bases not matched to a gene: 8. Germline values: CDR1 SGHRS, CDR2 YFSETQ. Here the CDR3 reads CASSVGLAGGPVETQYF. CDR3 DNA sequence: TGCGCCAGCAGCGTCGGACTAGCGGGAGGGCCGGTAGAGACCCAGTACTTC.

The J gene is TRBJ2-1, the V gene TRBV28, with D possibly matching TRBD2 (6 bases). The CDR3 contains 18 residues. V was shortened by 8 bases and J by 0 bases, with 23 bases between the two germline ends. Looked up from germline, CDR1 is MDHEN and CDR2 is SYDVKM. The DNA of the CDR3 is TGTGCCAGCCCTCCGGACCGAAGCGGGCGGAGCTCCTACAATGAGCAGTTCTTC. As protein: CASPPDRSGRSSYNEQFF. Using reference TRBV28 and TRBJ2-1 for the parts outside the CDR3, the full variable domain is DVKVTQSSRYLVKRTGEKVFLECVQDMDHENMFWYRQDPGLGLRLIYFSYDVKMKEKGDIPEGYSVSREKKERFSLILESASTNQTSMYLCASPPDRSGRSSYNEQFFGPGTRLTVL.

The sample holds many counts of this clonotype. The chain carries TRBV7-2 and TRBJ2-2, with TRBD1 matching over 12 bases. This CDR3 contains 17 residues. Looked up from germline, CDR1 is SGHTA and CDR2 is FQGNSA. With V trimmed by 1 base and J by 7 bases, 7 bases remained unmatched. The DNA for the CDR3 is TGTGCCAGCAGCTTAGATCGGGACAGGGGGCTTATCGGGGAGCTGTTTTTT. Translated, it gives CASSLDRDRGLIGELFF.

This clonotype was found many times. The V and J genes are TRBV7-9 and TRBJ2-1, with D possibly being TRBD1 (5 bases). The CDR3 totals 16 residues. Trimming took off 5 bases at V and 8 bases at J, with 22 bases between the two ends. The germline CDR1 and CDR2 sequences are SEHNR and FQNEAQ (reference sequence). The CDR3 is CASSPILSDWGDEQFF. CDR3 DNA sequence: TGTGCCAGCAGCCCCATTCTATCCGACTGGGGCGATGAGCAGTTCTTC. The variable domain in full, completed from reference TRBV7-9 and TRBJ2-1, reads DTGVSQNPRHKITKRGQNVTFRCDPISEHNRLYWYRQTLGQGPEFLTYFQNEAQLEKSRLLSDRFSAERPKGSFSTLEIQRTEQGDSAMYLCASSPILSDWGDEQFFGPGTRLTVL.

With regard to this clonotype: At one end, the junction sequence differs from germline, possibly due to a read error. V gene TRBV5-6 combines with J gene TRBJ2-7; 7 nucleotides align to TRBD2. The CDR3 length is 14 residues. CDR1 and CDR2 from the germline V gene are SGHDT and YYEEEE. CDR3 DNA: TGTACCAGCAGCACGGGGCTAGCGGACTACGAGCAGTACTTC. This codes for CTSSTGLADYEQYF.

The V gene is TRBV6-5, the J gene TRBJ2-7, with 13 bases lining up with TRBD2. This CDR3 is 17 amino acids long. CDR1 and CDR2 (germline): MNHEY, SVGAGI. J was trimmed by 5 bases and V by 2 bases; bases with no gene match: 9. CDR3: CASSYLTTSGRADEQYF. CDR3 bases: TGTGCCAGCAGTTACCTTACCACTAGCGGGAGGGCAGACGAGCAGTACTTC.

In this sample, this clonotype is medium-sized. The rearrangement links TRBV27 to TRBJ1-6, with D tentatively TRBD1 (6 bases). Germline V gives CDR1 MNHEY, CDR2 SMNVEV (reference sequence). Trimming took 5 bases from V and 7 from J, leaving 9 bases between them. CDR3 size: 13 residues. DNA for the CDR3: TGTGCCAGCAGTACAGGGAGGAATTCACCCCTCCACTTT. Residues: CASSTGRNSPLHF.

This clonotype occurred many times. The CDR3 here is CASSRGAAGYASYNEQFF. The CDR3 DNA follows: TGTGCCAGCAGCCGGGGAGCGGCCGGCTACGCCTCCTACAATGAGCAGTTCTTC. This chain uses TRBV4-2 with TRBJ2-1; perhaps TRBD2 as D (5 bases). CDR3 length: 18 residues. V lost 4 bases and J lost 0, with 19 bases in between. Germline V gives CDR1 LGHNA, CDR2 YNFKEQ.

At least ten counts were recorded for this clonotype. The chain is built from TRBV25-1 and TRBJ2-1; 7 bases match TRBD2. This CDR3 comprises 14 residues. The J segment lost 10 bases and the V segment lost 4 bases, leaving 10 bases of the junction unmatched. CDR1 and CDR2 from the germline V gene are MGHDK and SYGVNS. Written as DNA, the CDR3 is TGTGCCAGCAGTGGGGCGGGAGACTGGCGCGAGCAGTTCTTC. Protein sequence: CASSGAGDWREQFF.

The rearrangement joins TRBV7-9 to TRBJ1-1, with D possibly being TRBD1 (5 bases). Trimming removed 0 bases from V and 1 base from J, with 21 bases in between. Germline lookup yields CDR1 SEHNR and CDR2 FQNEAQ (reference sequence). The CDR3 has 19 residues. DNA of the CDR3: TGTGCCAGCAGCTTAGCGTTCTTGGGACTTCCCTCCCCGAACACTGAAGCTTTCTTT. This sequence encodes CASSLAFLGLPSPNTEAFF.

In this sample, this clonotype turned up a few times. The V gene is TRBV27, the J gene TRBJ1-5; 7 bases align to TRBD1. V lost 2 bases to trimming and J lost 1 base; unmatched junction nucleotides: 2. The germline gives CDR1 MNHEY, CDR2 SMNVEV (reference sequence). This CDR3 is 15 amino acids long. The CDR3 DNA sequence: TGTGCCAGCAGTTTAGCAGGGGGAAGCAATCAGCCCCAGCATTTT. Translated, it gives CASSLAGGSNQPQHF.

The CDR3 loop is CASSYNRGKGEKLFF. The DNA of the CDR3 is TGTGCCAGCAGTTACAACAGGGGGAAGGGGGAAAAACTGTTTTTT. This sequence joins TRBV6-5 and TRBJ1-4; TRBD1 aligns across 8 bases. In germline, CDR1 is MNHEY, CDR2 SVGAGI. CDR3 length equals 15 residues. J lost 8 bases, V lost 2 bases, and 7 bases had no gene match.

The chain carries TRBV7-9 and TRBJ2-1, with D perhaps being TRBD1 or TRBD2 (5 bases each). CDR3 length equals 14 residues. V lost 7 bases to trimming and J lost 0 bases, with 10 bases between them. CDR1 is SEHNR, CDR2 FQNEAQ, per germline (reference sequence). As DNA, the CDR3 is TGTGCCAGCACTTCTGGGGGCTCCTACAATGAGCAGTTCTTC. It encodes CASTSGGSYNEQFF.

This chain connects TRBV6-2 or TRBV6-3 to TRBJ2-3; TRBD2 aligns across 9 bases. The germline CDR1 and CDR2 sequences are MNHEY and SVGEGT. The V gene end was trimmed by 10 bases and the J gene end by 6 bases; junction bases not matched to a gene: 17. The CDR3 has 16 residues. The CDR3 region has the DNA TGTGCCACCAATAACCTTCTTAGCGGGAGAAGGGATACGCAGTATTTT. Protein product: CATNNLLSGRRDTQYF.

The J gene is TRBJ2-7, the V gene TRBV20-1; 9 bases fit TRBD1. The CDR3 is 13 residues long. The germline V gene encodes CDR1 DFQATT and CDR2 SNEGSKA (reference sequence). After removal of 7 bases from V and 4 bases from J, the junction contained 8 bases not matched to a gene. The CDR3 loop reads CSGERDRDYEQYF. DNA of the CDR3: TGCAGTGGGGAGAGGGACAGGGATTACGAGCAGTACTTC.

The V call is TRBV5-1, the J call TRBJ2-2; D not resolved. The V gene lost 4 bases and the J gene lost 4 bases, with 17 bases spanning the gap. The CDR3 is made up of 16 amino acids. CDR1 is SGHRS, CDR2 YFSETQ, per germline. For the CDR3, the DNA is TGCGCCAGCAGCCCCGACCCAGAGAGGTTCACCGGGGAGCTGTTTTTT. It is translated as CASSPDPERFTGELFF.